Sequencing of this T cell receptor beta chain was carried out in a study of CD8 T cells in ankylosing spondylitis. MiXCR, applied by TCRdb to the 5' RACE reads, yields one record per CDR3 protein. The sample lists a few hundred thousand distinct CDR3 sequences; less than 25% were seen once. In this sample, this clonotype turned up once. Its target is not known. General study points: Reportedly, matched ankylosing spondylitis synovial fluid was significantly enriched for disease-linked clones. Typical of ankylosing spondylitis blood, it appeared, was a TCR beta motif of eight highly homologous variants. With a CD8+ phenotype, disease-linked clones were relatively rare in peripheral blood.

The CDR3 spans 15 residues. Per germline, CDR1 LGHNT and CDR2 FRNRAP. Trimming shortened V by 1 base and J by 3 bases, and 11 bases separated the two germline ends. The sequence derives from a female donor with ankylosing spondylitis or in good health (not recorded which). The chain couples TRBV12-5 to TRBJ2-3; D might be TRBD1 (6 bases). The sequencing input was blood, either unsorted or a sorted T cell fraction (not recorded which). The CDR3 reads CASGLATGLTDTQYF. CDR3 coding DNA: TGTGCTAGTGGTTTGGCTACAGGGCTAACAGATACGCAGTATTTT. The full variable domain, its missing parts supplied by reference TRBV12-5 and TRBJ2-3, is DARVTQTPRHKVTEMGQEVTMRCQPILGHNTVFWYRQTMMQGLELLAYFRNRAPLDDSGMPKDRFSAEMPDATLATLKIQPSEPRDSAVYFCASGLATGLTDTQYFGPGTRLTVL.